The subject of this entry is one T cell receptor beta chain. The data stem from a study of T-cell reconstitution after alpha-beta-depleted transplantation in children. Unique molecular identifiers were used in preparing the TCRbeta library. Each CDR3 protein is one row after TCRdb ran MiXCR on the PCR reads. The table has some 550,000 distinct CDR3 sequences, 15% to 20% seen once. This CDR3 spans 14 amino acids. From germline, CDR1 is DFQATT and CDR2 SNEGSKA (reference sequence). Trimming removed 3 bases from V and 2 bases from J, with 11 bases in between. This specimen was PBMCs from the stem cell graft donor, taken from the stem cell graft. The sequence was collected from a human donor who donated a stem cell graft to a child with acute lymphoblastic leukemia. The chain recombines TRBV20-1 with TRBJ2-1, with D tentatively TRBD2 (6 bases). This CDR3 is CSASRAGPYNEQFF. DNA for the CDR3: TGCAGTGCTAGCAGGGCGGGGCCCTACAATGAGCAGTTCTTC.